The 4 T cell receptor beta chains in this list originate from one sample, sequenced in a study of shared clonotypes between healthy human individuals. Sequenced by immunoSEQ multiplex PCR; TCRdb stores in-frame clones only, minus some. The table lists roughly 2.2 million clones, over 85% of them singletons, with about 0.37% in the top ten. Specimen: naive CD4+ T cells from PBMCs. Subset described: CD45RA+ positively selected. These receptor sequences come from a man younger than 35 in good health. Some clones in this sample may be carry-over from other donors' samples.

The chain employs TRBV5-1 and TRBJ2-6, with TRBD1 matching 12 bases. The germline gives CDR1 SGHRS, CDR2 YFSETQ. The CDR3 runs 18 residues. The V gene end was trimmed by 5 bases and the J gene end by 2 bases; junction bases not matched to a gene: 8. CDR3 DNA sequence: TGCGCCAGCAGTTGGGGACAGGGGGCGCCGGCTGGGGCCAACGTCCTGACTTTC. Translation: CASSWGQGAPAGANVLTF.

For this clone: In the same sample, other DNA sequences code for this CDR3. The V and J genes are TRBV30 and TRBJ2-5, with 8 bases fitting TRBD2. V gave up 2 bases and J gave up 5 bases; unmatched junction bases: 4. CDR3 length equals 13 residues. Germline V CDR1 and CDR2: GTSNPN, SVGIG (reference sequence). In nucleotides, the CDR3 is TGTGCCTGGAGTATTGGCGGGAGGGAGACCCAGTACTTC. Translation: CAWSIGGRETQYF.

The chain is built from TRBV5-5 and TRBJ1-5, with 8 bases fitting TRBD1. Per the germline V gene, CDR1 is SGHKS and CDR2 is YYEKEE (reference sequence). With 2 bases clipped from V and 4 bases from J, the junction kept 11 bases outside the gene matches. The CDR3 is made up of 17 amino acids. CDR3 sequence (DNA): TGTGCCAGCAGCTTAGGACAGGGTTTCACCACGAATCAGCCCCAGCATTTT. This gives the protein CASSLGQGFTTNQPQHF.

J is TRBJ2-2 and V is TRBV30, with D perhaps matching TRBD1 (5 bases). The CDR3 totals 12 residues. The germline gives CDR1 GTSNPN, CDR2 SVGIG (reference sequence). The V and J ends lost 5 bases and 6 bases respectively, with 10 bases between them. CDR3 in DNA: TGTGCCTGGGGGCAGGGCGCCGGGGAGCTGTTTTTT. Its translation: CAWGQGAGELFF. Complete variable domain (other parts from reference TRBV30 and TRBJ2-2): SQTIHQWPATLVQPVGSPLSLECTVEGTSNPNLYWYRQAAGRGLQLLFYSVGIGQISSEVPQNLSASRPQDRQFILSSKKLLLSDSGFYLCAWGQGAGELFFGEGSRLTVL.